This is a list of T cell receptor beta chains from one sample in a study of tumor and adjacent non-tumor tissue in lung cancer. TCRdb recomputed calls from the multiplex PCR reads with MiXCR, one row per CDR3 protein. The sample has 75,000 to 90,000 distinct CDR3 sequences, approximately 73% seen once; the top ten hold 21%. Sequenced input: distant non-tumor lung tissue. The receptor source for this set is a woman between 50 and 59 years old with non-small cell lung cancer. CDR3s include the opening cysteine and the closing phenylalanine or tryptophan. Fields, in order: J gene, V gene, D gene, clone size, CDR3 protein. The D gene is left open where the match is weak. Part of the rows lack a size; the others show once, few, many or a class for expanded clones.

J: TRBJ2-7
V: TRBV11-2
D: TRBD2
size: many
CDR3: CASSLGNSGGYEQYF

J: TRBJ2-3
V: TRBV10-3
D: TRBD1
size: -
CDR3: CAIRGDRDFTDPQYF

J: TRBJ2-7
V: TRBV4-1
D: TRBD2
size: once
CDR3: CASTQQTSGSILYEQYF

J: TRBJ2-1
V: TRBV11-2
D: -
size: -
CDR3: CVSSFVDF

J: TRBJ2-7
V: TRBV10-1
D: -
size: medium-sized
CDR3: CASSESTLPGPYEQYF

J: TRBJ2-7
V: TRBV11-2
D: -
size: -
CDR3: CAISHELGAEQYF

J: TRBJ2-2
V: TRBV4-1
D: -
size: -
CDR3: CASSLAEVMGTGELFF

J: TRBJ2-5
V: TRBV6-1
D: TRBD2
size: -
CDR3: CTSGGRTSAYQETLYF

J: TRBJ2-2
V: TRBV4-1
D: -
size: -
CDR3: CASMWEYTGEQFF

J: TRBJ1-4
V: TRBV4-1
D: -
size: once
CDR3: CTSSQDKQSSDEKLFF

J: TRBJ1-5
V: TRBV20-1
D: TRBD1
size: many
CDR3: CSAKRTGSSNQPQHF

J: TRBJ2-7
V: TRBV7-9
D: -
size: -
CDR3: CASSPPSESYEQYF

J: TRBJ2-3
V: TRBV5-1
D: TRBD2
size: many
CDR3: CASSLEAGGQDTQYF

J: TRBJ2-5
V: TRBV29-1
D: TRBD2
size: -
CDR3: CSVKGGLAGDQKTQYF

J: TRBJ2-1
V: TRBV29-1
D: -
size: -
CDR3: CGVEGGDRVVSDNEQFF

J: TRBJ2-3
V: TRBV7-2
D: TRBD2
size: few
CDR3: CASRLSSGSPDTQYF

J: TRBJ2-3
V: TRBV12-3/TRBV12-4
D: -
size: many
CDR3: CASSPGRQDTQYF

J: TRBJ2-1
V: TRBV20-1
D: -
size: once
CDR3: CSASPGWNEQFF

J: TRBJ1-1
V: TRBV6-6
D: TRBD1
size: few
CDR3: CASSEIGTESTEAFF

J: TRBJ2-5
V: TRBV6-6
D: -
size: -
CDR3: CACRYSGAASEGPQETQYF

J: TRBJ2-1
V: TRBV28
D: TRBD2
size: -
CDR3: CASSSHGGGNGRYNEQFF

J: TRBJ2-7
V: TRBV11-2
D: -
size: -
CDR3: CASSTFTGGGREQYF

J: TRBJ1-1
V: TRBV4-2
D: -
size: -
CDR3: CASSPEGQVNIEAFF

J: TRBJ1-6
V: TRBV5-5
D: -
size: -
CDR3: CASSLVGRDSNSPLHF

J: TRBJ1-1
V: TRBV12-3/TRBV12-4
D: -
size: -
CDR3: CASSKTALNTESFF

J: TRBJ2-1
V: TRBV7-9
D: -
size: -
CDR3: CASSLVPLHPYNEQFF

J: TRBJ2-3
V: TRBV30
D: -
size: -
CDR3: CAWSVQDWRLAFSTNTQYF

J: TRBJ2-5
V: TRBV29-1
D: TRBD1
size: -
CDR3: CCVVATGQETQYF

J: TRBJ2-7
V: TRBV4-1
D: -
size: few
CDR3: CASSQTPSDSYEQYF

J: TRBJ1-1
V: TRBV29-1
D: -
size: -
CDR3: CSVEGTGYTESIF

J: TRBJ2-7
V: TRBV29-1
D: -
size: medium-sized
CDR3: CSVSSSGGSYEQYF

J: TRBJ2-2
V: TRBV7-9
D: TRBD1
size: -
CDR3: CASSWDRGPGGLFF

J: TRBJ2-1
V: TRBV10-2
D: -
size: -
CDR3: CASFHQWYDQFF

J: TRBJ2-3
V: TRBV10-2
D: TRBD1
size: -
CDR3: CASSETRQGARIPTDTQYF

J: TRBJ2-3
V: TRBV5-6
D: -
size: -
CDR3: CASSSVRGADRQYF

J: TRBJ1-1
V: TRBV19
D: TRBD1
size: -
CDR3: CASWDRTGLEALF

J: TRBJ2-7
V: TRBV10-3
D: -
size: few
CDR3: CATDGGRGYDEQYF

J: TRBJ2-1
V: TRBV12-3/TRBV12-4
D: -
size: -
CDR3: CASRSPRRGSSEQFF

J: TRBJ1-2
V: TRBV11-3
D: -
size: -
CDR3: CATDTGCYDYTF

J: TRBJ1-6
V: TRBV12-3/TRBV12-4
D: -
size: -
CDR3: CACSSKGPYNSPPHF

J: TRBJ2-1
V: TRBV11-3
D: -
size: few
CDR3: CDSSWARESERFF

J: TRBJ2-7
V: TRBV10-3
D: TRBD1
size: many
CDR3: CAISLQGYEQYF

J: TRBJ2-7
V: TRBV20-1
D: -
size: many
CDR3: CSGFGGNSYEQYF

J: TRBJ2-7
V: TRBV4-2
D: -
size: -
CDR3: CPSSQTGLLDEQYF

J: TRBJ2-1
V: TRBV2
D: -
size: -
CDR3: CASSQGLANEQFF

J: TRBJ1-5
V: TRBV12-3/TRBV12-4
D: -
size: -
CDR3: CASKRDSNQPQHF

J: TRBJ1-1
V: TRBV20-1
D: TRBD1
size: -
CDR3: CSVTGTGNGPSTEAFF

J: TRBJ2-5
V: TRBV20-1
D: -
size: -
CDR3: CSVMGLGVWEAQYF

J: TRBJ2-3
V: TRBV6-5
D: TRBD2
size: -
CDR3: CVSSVGLAGVPDTQYF